What follows describes a single T cell receptor (beta chain). V lost 1 base and J 9 bases, leaving 12 bases between the germline ends. Germline V gene lookup returns CDR1 SQVTM and CDR2 ANQGSEA. The CDR3 loop spans 12 amino acids. This sample is part of a study of T cell responses to AZD1222 COVID-19 vaccine. Profiling relied on immunoSEQ multiplex PCR, and the TCRdb table lists in-frame clones only, not all of them. This table holds approximately 100,000 clones, 90% found once. This chain connects TRBV29-1 to TRBJ1-2; D perhaps matches TRBD1 (6 bases). Sequences were derived from peripheral blood, sampled on day 0 of AZD1222 vaccination. This receptor was taken from an adult in good health. CDR3 nucleotide sequence: TGCAGCGTTGAAGCTCAGGACAGACGCTACACCTTC. Protein sequence: CSVEAQDRRYTF.